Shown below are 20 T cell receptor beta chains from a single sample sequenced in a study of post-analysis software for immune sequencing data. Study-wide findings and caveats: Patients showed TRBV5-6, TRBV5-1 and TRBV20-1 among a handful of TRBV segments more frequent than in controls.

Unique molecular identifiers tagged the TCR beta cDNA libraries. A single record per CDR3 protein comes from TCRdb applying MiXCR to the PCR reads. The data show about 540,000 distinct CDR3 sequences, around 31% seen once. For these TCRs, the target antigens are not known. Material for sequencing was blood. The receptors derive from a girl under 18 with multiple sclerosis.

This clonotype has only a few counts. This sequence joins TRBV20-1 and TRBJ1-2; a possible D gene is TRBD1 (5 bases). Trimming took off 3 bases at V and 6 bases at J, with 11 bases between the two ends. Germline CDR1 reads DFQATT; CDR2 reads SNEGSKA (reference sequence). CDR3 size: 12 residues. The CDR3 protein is CSASRGINGYTF. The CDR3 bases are TGCAGTGCTAGCCGGGGGATCAATGGCTACACCTTC.

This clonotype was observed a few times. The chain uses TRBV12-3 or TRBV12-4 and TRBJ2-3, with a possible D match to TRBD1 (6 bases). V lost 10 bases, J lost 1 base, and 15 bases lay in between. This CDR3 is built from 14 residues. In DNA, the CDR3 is TGTGCCACCACCTTGGGGGCTCGCACAGATACGCAGTATTTT. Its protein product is CATTLGARTDTQYF.

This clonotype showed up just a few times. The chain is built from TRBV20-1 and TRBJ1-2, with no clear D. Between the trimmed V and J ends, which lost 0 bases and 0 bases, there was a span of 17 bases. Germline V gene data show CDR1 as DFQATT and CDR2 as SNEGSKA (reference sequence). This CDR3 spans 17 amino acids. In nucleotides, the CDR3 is TGCAGTGCTAGAGATCGGATGAGTCGCCCCACTAACTATGGCTACACCTTC. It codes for CSARDRMSRPTNYGYTF.

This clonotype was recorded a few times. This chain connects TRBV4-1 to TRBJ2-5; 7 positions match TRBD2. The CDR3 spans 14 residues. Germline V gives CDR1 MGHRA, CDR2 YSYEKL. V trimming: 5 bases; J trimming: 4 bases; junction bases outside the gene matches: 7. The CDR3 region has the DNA TGCGCCAGCAGCGATGAAGCGGGGCCAGAGACCCAGTACTTC. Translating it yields CASSDEAGPETQYF.

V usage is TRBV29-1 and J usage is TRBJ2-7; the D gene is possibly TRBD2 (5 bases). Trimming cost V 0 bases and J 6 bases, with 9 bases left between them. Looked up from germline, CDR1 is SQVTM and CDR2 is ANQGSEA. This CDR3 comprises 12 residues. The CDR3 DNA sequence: TGCAGCGTTGAAGAACGAGGGCGCGAGCAGTACTTC. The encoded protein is CSVEERGREQYF.

CDR3 amino acids: CSASSALAGGDTQYF. CDR3 bases: TGCAGTGCTAGTTCCGCACTAGCGGGGGGGGATACGCAGTATTTT. The chain combines TRBV20-1 with TRBJ2-3; 13 bases agree with TRBD2. This CDR3 region has 15 residues. In germline, CDR1 is DFQATT, CDR2 SNEGSKA (reference sequence). Losses at the gene ends were 3 bases for V and 6 bases for J; bases not matched to a gene: 6.

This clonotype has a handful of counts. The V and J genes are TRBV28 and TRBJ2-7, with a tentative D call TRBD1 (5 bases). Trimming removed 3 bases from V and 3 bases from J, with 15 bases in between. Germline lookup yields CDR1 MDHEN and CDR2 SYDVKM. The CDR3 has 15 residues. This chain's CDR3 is CASSFQGARYYEQYF. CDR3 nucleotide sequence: TGTGCCAGCAGTTTCCAAGGGGCGCGCTACTACGAGCAGTACTTC.

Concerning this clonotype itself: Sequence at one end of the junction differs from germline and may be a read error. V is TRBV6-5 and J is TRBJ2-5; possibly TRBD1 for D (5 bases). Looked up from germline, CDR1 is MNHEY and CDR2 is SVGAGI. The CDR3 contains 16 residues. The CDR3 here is CASSSRSFDRQETQNF. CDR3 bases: TGTGCCAGCAGTTCTCGTAGTTTCGACAGACAAGAGACCCAGAACTTC.

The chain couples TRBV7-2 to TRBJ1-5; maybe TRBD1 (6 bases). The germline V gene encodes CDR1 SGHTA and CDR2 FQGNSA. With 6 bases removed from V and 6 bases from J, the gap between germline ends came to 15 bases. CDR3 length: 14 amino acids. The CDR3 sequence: CASSGRQGRQPQHF. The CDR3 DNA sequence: TGTGCCAGCAGTGGGAGGCAGGGGCGTCAGCCCCAGCATTTT. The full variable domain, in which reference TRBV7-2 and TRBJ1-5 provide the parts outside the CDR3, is GAGVSQSPSNKVTEKGKDVELRCDPISGHTALYWYRQSLGQGLEFLIYFQGNSAPDKSGLPSDRFSAERTGGSVSTLTIQRTQQEDSAVYLCASSGRQGRQPQHFGDGTRLSIL.

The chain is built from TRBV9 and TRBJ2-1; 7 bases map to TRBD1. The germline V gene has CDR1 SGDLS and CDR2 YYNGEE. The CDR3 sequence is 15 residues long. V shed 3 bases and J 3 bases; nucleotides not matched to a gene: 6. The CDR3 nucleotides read TGTGCCAGCAGCGAACGGACAGGAGACTACAATGAGCAGTTCTTC. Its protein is CASSERTGDYNEQFF.

The CDR3 spells CASSSWSGGGLDEQYF. The CDR3 DNA follows: TGTGCCAGCAGTTCGTGGTCAGGGGGTGGCCTGGACGAGCAGTACTTC. The V and J genes are TRBV28 and TRBJ2-7, with 7 bases identical to TRBD1. The CDR3 has 16 residues. Germline values: CDR1 MDHEN, CDR2 SYDVKM. The J segment lost 5 bases and the V segment lost 4 bases, leaving 14 bases of the junction unmatched.

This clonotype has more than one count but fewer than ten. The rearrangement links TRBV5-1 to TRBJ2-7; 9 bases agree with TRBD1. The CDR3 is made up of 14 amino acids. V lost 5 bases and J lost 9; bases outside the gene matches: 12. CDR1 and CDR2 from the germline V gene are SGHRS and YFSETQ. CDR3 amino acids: CASSAGQGVSSQYF. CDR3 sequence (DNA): TGCGCCAGCAGTGCGGGACAGGGTGTATCCTCGCAGTACTTC.

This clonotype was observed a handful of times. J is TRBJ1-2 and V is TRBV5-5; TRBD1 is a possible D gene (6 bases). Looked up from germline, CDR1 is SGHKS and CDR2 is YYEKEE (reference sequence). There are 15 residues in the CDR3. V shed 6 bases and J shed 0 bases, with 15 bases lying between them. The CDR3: CASKEGGGPNYGYTF. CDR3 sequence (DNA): TGTGCCAGCAAAGAGGGCGGGGGGCCTAACTATGGCTACACCTTC.

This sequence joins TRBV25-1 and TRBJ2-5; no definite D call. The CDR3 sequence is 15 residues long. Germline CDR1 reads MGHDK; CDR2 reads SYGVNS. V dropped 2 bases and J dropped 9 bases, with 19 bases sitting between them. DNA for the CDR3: TGTGCCAGCAGTGAAGAACGGGCCCTTCGGAGCGCCCAGTACTTC. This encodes CASSEERALRSAQYF. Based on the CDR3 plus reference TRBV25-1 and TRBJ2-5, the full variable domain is EADIYQTPRYLVIGTGKKITLECSQTMGHDKMYWYQQDPGMELHLIHYSYGVNSTEKGDLSSESTVSRIRTEHFPLTLESARPSHTSQYLCASSEERALRSAQYFGPGTRLLVL.

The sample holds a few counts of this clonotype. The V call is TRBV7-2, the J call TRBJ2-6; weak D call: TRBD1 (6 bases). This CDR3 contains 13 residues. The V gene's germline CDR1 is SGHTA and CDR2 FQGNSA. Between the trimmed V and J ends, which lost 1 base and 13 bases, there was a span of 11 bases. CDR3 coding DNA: TGTGCCAGCAGCTTAGAATACACAGGGGTCCTGACTTTC. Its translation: CASSLEYTGVLTF.

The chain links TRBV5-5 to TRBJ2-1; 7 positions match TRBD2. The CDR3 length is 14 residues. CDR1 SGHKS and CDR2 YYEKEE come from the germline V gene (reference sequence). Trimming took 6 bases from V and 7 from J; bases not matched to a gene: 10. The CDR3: CASIPGLNSNEQFF. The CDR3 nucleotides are TGTGCCAGCATCCCGGGACTAAATTCGAATGAGCAGTTCTTC.

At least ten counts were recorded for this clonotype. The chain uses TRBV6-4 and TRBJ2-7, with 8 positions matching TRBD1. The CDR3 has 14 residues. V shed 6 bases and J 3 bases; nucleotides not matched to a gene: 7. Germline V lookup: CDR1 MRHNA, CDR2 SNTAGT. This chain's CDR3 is CASSRDRRCYEQYF. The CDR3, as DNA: TGTGCCAGCAGCCGGGACAGGCGGTGCTACGAGCAGTACTTC.

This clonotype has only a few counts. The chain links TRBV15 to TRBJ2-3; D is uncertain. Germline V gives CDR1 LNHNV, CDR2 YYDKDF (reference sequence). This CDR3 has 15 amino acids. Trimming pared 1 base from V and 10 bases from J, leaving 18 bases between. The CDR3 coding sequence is TGTGCCACCAGCAGAGCCCCCGCTACGACCTATCCGCAGTATTTT. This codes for CATSRAPATTYPQYF.

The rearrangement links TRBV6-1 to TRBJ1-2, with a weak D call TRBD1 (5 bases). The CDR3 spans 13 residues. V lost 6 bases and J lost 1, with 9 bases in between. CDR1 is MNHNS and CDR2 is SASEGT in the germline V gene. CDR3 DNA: TGTGCCAGCAGGGAGACAGTTAACTATGGCTACACCTTC. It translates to CASRETVNYGYTF.

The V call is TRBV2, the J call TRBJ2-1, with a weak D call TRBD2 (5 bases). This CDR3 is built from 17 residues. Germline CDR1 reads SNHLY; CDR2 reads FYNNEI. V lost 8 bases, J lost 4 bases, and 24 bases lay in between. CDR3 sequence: CASLPNGVSLFYNEQFF. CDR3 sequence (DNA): TGTGCCAGCTTGCCAAACGGGGTCTCACTTTTTTACAATGAGCAGTTCTTC.